These 5 T cell receptor beta chains were all obtained from the same sample, sequenced in a study of OX40 agonist ivuxolimab in advanced cancers. Here immunoSEQ multiplex PCR was the method, and the copy in TCRdb shows in-frame clones only, minus some. The sample consists of about 48,000 clones, approximately 78% of them appearing once. The input for sequencing was CD4+ or CD8+ T cells sorted from blood, taken in a trial of the OX40 agonist ivuxolimab. All receptors derive from an adult with an advanced solid tumor such as melanoma, head and neck, liver or kidney cancer.

CDR3 DNA sequence: TGTGCCAGCAGTTACGGGGGCCGGTACACTGAAGCTTTCTTT. It translates to CASSYGGRYTEAFF. The chain carries TRBV6-5 and TRBJ1-1, with D possibly matching TRBD1 (6 bases). The CDR3 runs to 14 residues. V was shortened by 2 bases and J by 3 bases, with 10 bases between the two germline ends. Germline V gives CDR1 MNHEY, CDR2 SVGAGI.

This rearrangement joins TRBV6-1 to TRBJ1-2; D is possibly TRBD1 (5 bases). Germline CDR1 is MNHNS and CDR2 is SASEGT. Trimming removed 4 bases at V and 2 bases at J, with 14 bases between. The CDR3 is 15 amino acids. CDR3 protein: CASSGQGSRNYGYTF. Written as DNA, the CDR3 is TGTGCCAGCAGTGGGCAGGGTTCCCGAAACTATGGCTACACCTTC.

The chain is built from TRBV6-1 and TRBJ1-2; 7 bases agree with TRBD1. J was trimmed by 8 bases and V by 2 bases; bases with no gene match: 14. The CDR3 is 16 amino acids. Germline CDR1 and CDR2: MNHNS and SASEGT. This chain's CDR3 is CASSEPRTGMHWGYTF. The CDR3 nucleotides are TGTGCCAGCAGTGAACCAAGGACAGGAATGCACTGGGGCTACACCTTC.

The rearrangement uses TRBV18 and TRBJ2-3; TRBD2 aligns across 10 bases. Trimming removed 6 bases from V and 4 bases from J; junction bases left unmatched: 16. CDR1 is KGHSH, CDR2 LQKENI, per germline. The length of the CDR3 is 18 residues. The CDR3 region is CASSQNTVAGGGSDTQYF. The CDR3 nucleotides read TGTGCCAGCTCCCAAAATACCGTAGCGGGAGGAGGATCAGATACGCAGTATTTT. The full variable domain, in which reference TRBV18 and TRBJ2-3 provide the parts outside the CDR3, is NAGVMQNPRHLVRRRGQEARLRCSPMKGHSHVYWYRQLPEEGLKFMVYLQKENIIDESGMPKERFSAEFPKEGPSILRIQQVVRGDSAAYFCASSQNTVAGGGSDTQYFGPGTRLTVL.

This chain uses TRBV27 with TRBJ2-4; D may be TRBD2 (6 bases). V was clipped by 2 bases and J by 6 bases, with 17 bases between them. The CDR3 length is 16 residues. Germline values: CDR1 MNHEY, CDR2 SMNVEV (reference sequence). CDR3 DNA sequence: TGTGCCAGCAGTTTAGAGGGCCAGGGAGCGGGAAACATTCAGTACTTC. This sequence encodes CASSLEGQGAGNIQYF.